This TCR beta chain was captured by sequencing in a study of OX40 agonist ivuxolimab in advanced cancers. The overall study: Every 2 weeks, patients received ivuxolimab intravenously, dosed at 0.01 to 10 mg/kg. With a range of roughly 23 to 90, age averaged 60 years, and 65% to 85% were male.

Trimming cost V 4 bases and J 2 bases, with 12 bases left between them. Germline lookup yields CDR1 SNHLY and CDR2 FYNNEI. CDR3 length: 14 residues. Profiled with immunoSEQ multiplex PCR; TCRdb holds only in-frame clones, not every one. The sample has approximately 100,000 clones, roughly 90% seen once; the top ten hold just under 0.8%. Study results and caveats: Expansion of clones was among the lowest in partial responders at 0.1-3.0 mg/kg.

Comment on this clone: Its target is not known.

Source: CD4+ or CD8+ T cells sorted from blood, taken in a trial of the OX40 agonist ivuxolimab. This receptor was identified in an adult with an advanced solid tumor such as melanoma, head and neck, liver or kidney cancer. The genes are TRBV2 and TRBJ2-7, with D tentatively TRBD1 or TRBD2 (6 bases each). The chain's CDR3 is CASSVGGDPYEQYF. The DNA of the CDR3 is TGTGCCAGCAGTGTCGGGGGCGACCCCTACGAGCAGTACTTC. The full variable domain, rest sourced from reference TRBV2 and TRBJ2-7, is EPEVTQTPSHQVTQMGQEVILRCVPISNHLYFYWYRQILGQKVEFLVSFYNNEISEKSEIFDDQFSVERPDGSNFTLKIRSTKLEDSAMYFCASSVGGDPYEQYFGPGTRLTVT.